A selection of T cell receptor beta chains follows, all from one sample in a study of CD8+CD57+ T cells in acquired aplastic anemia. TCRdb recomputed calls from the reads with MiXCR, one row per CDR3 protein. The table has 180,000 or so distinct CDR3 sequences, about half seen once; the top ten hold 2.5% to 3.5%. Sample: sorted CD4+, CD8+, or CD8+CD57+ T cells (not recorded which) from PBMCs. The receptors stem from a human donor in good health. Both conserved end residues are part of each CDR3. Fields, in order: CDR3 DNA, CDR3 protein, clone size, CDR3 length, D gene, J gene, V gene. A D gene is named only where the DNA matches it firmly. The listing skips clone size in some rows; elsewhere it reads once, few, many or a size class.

DNA: TGCGCCAGCAGTGGGCCGGGGTGGGCCGGGGAGCTGTTTTTT; CDR3: CASSGPGWAGELFF; size: NA; length: 14; D: NA; J: TRBJ2-2; V: TRBV10-1
DNA: TGTGCCAGCAGCTTAGCGTGGGCTAGCGGGAGCCAAGAGGGGGAGACCCAGTACTTC; CDR3: CASSLAWASGSQEGETQYF; size: many; length: 19; D: TRBD2; J: TRBJ2-5; V: TRBV7-2
DNA: TGTGCCAGCAGATACAGTAGTAGCGACCGCGTTGGTCTTACCCAGTACTTC; CDR3: CASRYSSSDRVGLTQYF; size: NA; length: 17; D: NA; J: TRBJ2-5; V: TRBV11-2
DNA: TGCAGCGTCGAGGTCTCGGGAAGAAATACTGAAGCTTTCTTT; CDR3: CSVEVSGRNTEAFF; size: once; length: 14; D: NA; J: TRBJ1-1; V: TRBV29-1
DNA: TGCGCCAGCAGCTCGCAGGGGGCGGACTATGGCTACACCTTC; CDR3: CASSSQGADYGYTF; size: many; length: 14; D: TRBD1; J: TRBJ1-2; V: TRBV5-1
DNA: TGTGCCAGCAGCTCGACAGGGTCGGACTCCTACGAGCAGTACTTC; CDR3: CASSSTGSDSYEQYF; size: many; length: 15; D: TRBD1; J: TRBJ2-7; V: TRBV7-2
DNA: TGCGCCAGCAGCTTTCTACCGGGACAGGGGTGGGAGACCCAGTACTTC; CDR3: CASSFLPGQGWETQYF; size: many; length: 16; D: TRBD1; J: TRBJ2-5; V: TRBV5-1
DNA: TGTGCCAGCACCGGACAGGGGGACACTGAAGCTTTCTTT; CDR3: CASTGQGDTEAFF; size: NA; length: 13; D: TRBD1; J: TRBJ1-1; V: TRBV7-9
DNA: TGTGCCAGCAAGGGACAGGGTACTAGGCACAATGAGCAGTTCTTC; CDR3: CASKGQGTRHNEQFF; size: many; length: 15; D: TRBD1; J: TRBJ2-1; V: TRBV2
DNA: TGTGCCAGCAGTGAATCGAGAAATCGGGCTTTCTTT; CDR3: CASSESRNRAFF; size: few; length: 12; D: NA; J: TRBJ1-1; V: TRBV6-1
DNA: TGTGCCAGCTCACCAGGTGGAGGGCGAGAGACCCAGTACTTC; CDR3: CASSPGGGRETQYF; size: few; length: 14; D: NA; J: TRBJ2-5; V: TRBV18
DNA: TGTGCCAGCAGCCGTTGGGGAGGGGATAACACTGAAGCTTTCTTT; CDR3: CASSRWGGDNTEAFF; size: few; length: 15; D: NA; J: TRBJ1-1; V: TRBV5-5
DNA: TGCAGTGCCGCGACAGATACGCAGTATTTT; CDR3: CSAATDTQYF; size: NA; length: 10; D: NA; J: TRBJ2-3; V: TRBV20-1
DNA: TGTGCCAGCTCACCACAGTGGGGCGGTCAGCCCCAGCATTTT; CDR3: CASSPQWGGQPQHF; size: few; length: 14; D: NA; J: TRBJ1-5; V: TRBV19
DNA: TGTGCCAGCAGTGTAGGGGACCGACAGGGTGGTCGTGTCCTGACTTTC; CDR3: CASSVGDRQGGRVLTF; size: NA; length: 16; D: TRBD1; J: TRBJ2-6; V: TRBV2
DNA: TGTGCCAGCAGCTGGTCCGGGACAGGGGGCTTCTTGAACACTGAAGCTTTCTTT; CDR3: CASSWSGTGGFLNTEAFF; size: NA; length: 18; D: TRBD1; J: TRBJ1-1; V: TRBV11-2
DNA: TGTGCCAGCAGGGGAGCAGGGGGACATGAAGCTTTCTTT; CDR3: CASRGAGGHEAFF; size: NA; length: 13; D: TRBD1; J: TRBJ1-1; V: TRBV2
DNA: TGCAGTGCTAGACTAGCGGGTATGAACACCGGGGAGCTGTTTTTT; CDR3: CSARLAGMNTGELFF; size: many; length: 15; D: TRBD2; J: TRBJ2-2; V: TRBV20-1
DNA: TGTGCCAGTCGAGCCCGCGGCAATCAGCCCCAGCATTTT; CDR3: CASRARGNQPQHF; size: many; length: 13; D: NA; J: TRBJ1-5; V: TRBV19
DNA: TGTGCCAGCAGTCGACTAGCGGAATACGAGCAGTACTTC; CDR3: CASSRLAEYEQYF; size: NA; length: 13; D: TRBD2; J: TRBJ2-7; V: TRBV12-3/TRBV12-4
DNA: TGTGCCAGCAGGAGGGACTCCCACGAGCAGTACTTC; CDR3: CASRRDSHEQYF; size: few; length: 12; D: NA; J: TRBJ2-7; V: TRBV7-2
DNA: TGTGCCAGCAGCCCCTCGTCGGTCGGGGATGAGCAGTTCTTC; CDR3: CASSPSSVGDEQFF; size: NA; length: 14; D: NA; J: TRBJ2-1; V: TRBV7-6
DNA: TGTGCCAGCAGAACAAGACGGGTGTTGGGGTCGGACATTCAGTACTTC; CDR3: CASRTRRVLGSDIQYF; size: NA; length: 16; D: NA; J: TRBJ2-4; V: TRBV10-3
DNA: TGTGCCACCAGCCTTGGGACTAGCGGACCACACTACGAGCAGTACTTC; CDR3: CATSLGTSGPHYEQYF; size: few; length: 16; D: TRBD2; J: TRBJ2-7; V: TRBV15
DNA: TGTGCCACCAGCAGTAAGACTAGCGGGGGGACAGATACGCAGTATTTT; CDR3: CATSSKTSGGTDTQYF; size: few; length: 16; D: TRBD2; J: TRBJ2-3; V: TRBV15
DNA: TGTGCCGGTCAGCGGGAGGCTCGCCCCGATACGCAGTATTTT; CDR3: CAGQREARPDTQYF; size: NA; length: 14; D: TRBD2; J: TRBJ2-3; V: TRBV2
DNA: TGTGCCAGCGCGACGCCAGGGGAGCGAGATACGCAGTATTTT; CDR3: CASATPGERDTQYF; size: many; length: 14; D: NA; J: TRBJ2-3; V: TRBV19
DNA: TGCAGCGTCATGACAGGGGGCTTGGAGACCCAGTACTTC; CDR3: CSVMTGGLETQYF; size: NA; length: 13; D: TRBD1; J: TRBJ2-5; V: TRBV29-1
DNA: TGTGCCAGTGCCGCTTGGGACAGCTATGGCTACACCTTC; CDR3: CASAAWDSYGYTF; size: once; length: 13; D: TRBD1; J: TRBJ1-2; V: TRBV19
DNA: TGCAGTGCTAGAGACTTGACACGGGGGTCCTACGAGCAGTACTTC; CDR3: CSARDLTRGSYEQYF; size: few; length: 15; D: NA; J: TRBJ2-7; V: TRBV20-1
DNA: TGCAGTGCTAGAGATCTTAGGGCAGGGGACTTTTCACCCCTCCACTTT; CDR3: CSARDLRAGDFSPLHF; size: NA; length: 16; D: NA; J: TRBJ1-6; V: TRBV20-1
DNA: TGTGCCAGCAGTTCCCTGGGACACACAGATACGCAGTATTTT; CDR3: CASSSLGHTDTQYF; size: NA; length: 14; D: NA; J: TRBJ2-3; V: TRBV28
DNA: TGTGCCAGCAGTTACTCGCCCAGCACAGATACGCAGTATTTT; CDR3: CASSYSPSTDTQYF; size: many; length: 14; D: NA; J: TRBJ2-3; V: TRBV6-2/TRBV6-3
DNA: TGTGCCAGTAGTATGGCGGACCAGCAGTACTTC; CDR3: CASSMADQQYF; size: once; length: 11; D: NA; J: TRBJ2-7; V: TRBV19
DNA: TGTGCCAGCAGCCGGATAAGGGGAGGCACTGAAGCTTTCTTT; CDR3: CASSRIRGGTEAFF; size: few; length: 14; D: NA; J: TRBJ1-1; V: TRBV3-1
DNA: TGTGCCAGCAGAGAACAAAGGGGGCACGGGGAGCTGTTTTTT; CDR3: CASREQRGHGELFF; size: NA; length: 14; D: TRBD1; J: TRBJ2-2; V: TRBV6-2/TRBV6-3
DNA: TGTGCCAGCTCGGGGGTCCCCTACGAGCAGTACTTC; CDR3: CASSGVPYEQYF; size: NA; length: 12; D: NA; J: TRBJ2-7; V: TRBV11-2
DNA: TGCGCCAGCAGCCAAGGGGACAGGGTTGGTGGCTACACCTTC; CDR3: CASSQGDRVGGYTF; size: many; length: 14; D: TRBD1; J: TRBJ1-2; V: TRBV4-1
DNA: TGTGCCAGCAGCACTCGGACTAGCGGGAGCGGTGAGCAGTTCTTC; CDR3: CASSTRTSGSGEQFF; size: many; length: 15; D: TRBD2; J: TRBJ2-1; V: TRBV7-9
DNA: TGTGCCAATCGACGCACGGAAATGAAGGGAAAACTGTTTTTT; CDR3: CANRRTEMKGKLFF; size: many; length: 14; D: NA; J: TRBJ1-4; V: TRBV24-1
DNA: TGCAGTGCTAGAGATATCTACGAAGCTTTTTTT; CDR3: CSARDIYEAFF; size: NA; length: 11; D: NA; J: TRBJ1-1; V: TRBV20-1
DNA: TGTGCCAGCAGTTTATCCGCCGGGACAGGGGAGGTCGAGCAGTACTTC; CDR3: CASSLSAGTGEVEQYF; size: NA; length: 16; D: TRBD1; J: TRBJ2-7; V: TRBV28
DNA: TGCAGTGCTACTTCAGACGGCACAGATACGCAGTATTTT; CDR3: CSATSDGTDTQYF; size: NA; length: 13; D: NA; J: TRBJ2-3; V: TRBV20-1
DNA: TGCAGTGCTAAGAGGGAGACCCAGTACTTC; CDR3: CSAKRETQYF; size: NA; length: 10; D: NA; J: TRBJ2-5; V: TRBV20-1
DNA: TGTGCCAGCAGTGAGATACACAGCTCGGGCACCGGGGAGCTGTTTTTT; CDR3: CASSEIHSSGTGELFF; size: few; length: 16; D: NA; J: TRBJ2-2; V: TRBV10-3
DNA: TGTGCCAGCAGCCCCACAGGGATCAGTGGCTACACCTTC; CDR3: CASSPTGISGYTF; size: many; length: 13; D: NA; J: TRBJ1-2; V: TRBV11-3
DNA: TGTGCCAGCAGCCAAGTTCAGACTAGCGGGAGAGGTACAGATACGCAGTATTTT; CDR3: CASSQVQTSGRGTDTQYF; size: many; length: 18; D: TRBD2; J: TRBJ2-3; V: TRBV4-2
DNA: TGCAGTGCTAGAGGACCGGGAAACACCATATATTTT; CDR3: CSARGPGNTIYF; size: many; length: 12; D: NA; J: TRBJ1-3; V: TRBV20-1
DNA: TGTGCCAGCAGCTTTAGGGGATCCACTGAAGCTTTCTTT; CDR3: CASSFRGSTEAFF; size: few; length: 13; D: NA; J: TRBJ1-1; V: TRBV13
DNA: TGTGCCAGCAGTTTCGGGGCCTACGAGCAGTACTTC; CDR3: CASSFGAYEQYF; size: few; length: 12; D: NA; J: TRBJ2-7; V: TRBV12-3/TRBV12-4
DNA: TGTGCCACCAGCAGAGATCTCGGGGTGGGGGCCAACGTCCTGACTTTC; CDR3: CATSRDLGVGANVLTF; size: NA; length: 16; D: NA; J: TRBJ2-6; V: TRBV15
DNA: TGTGCCACCAGTGAGAAACAGGGTTGGGATGAGCAGTTCTTC; CDR3: CATSEKQGWDEQFF; size: many; length: 14; D: NA; J: TRBJ2-1; V: TRBV24-1
DNA: TGTGCCAGCAGTGAACCGGGATCTAGAGGCTACACCTTC; CDR3: CASSEPGSRGYTF; size: NA; length: 13; D: NA; J: TRBJ1-2; V: TRBV25-1
DNA: TGCGCCAGCAGCCAAGAGGTGCAACAGGGAATTTCAGATACGCAGTATTTT; CDR3: CASSQEVQQGISDTQYF; size: NA; length: 17; D: NA; J: TRBJ2-3; V: TRBV4-3
DNA: TGCAGCGTTGAACCGGACAGGGGGCTGTCCTACGAGCAGTACTTC; CDR3: CSVEPDRGLSYEQYF; size: NA; length: 15; D: TRBD1; J: TRBJ2-7; V: TRBV29-1
DNA: TGCAGTGCCGGCCGAGGCACTAGCGGAAGGTACGAGCAGTACTTC; CDR3: CSAGRGTSGRYEQYF; size: once; length: 15; D: TRBD2; J: TRBJ2-7; V: TRBV20-1
DNA: TGTGCCAGCTCACCTCGCGGGTCGGGGTACGAGCAGTACTTC; CDR3: CASSPRGSGYEQYF; size: few; length: 14; D: NA; J: TRBJ2-7; V: TRBV18